This is a list of T cell receptor beta chains from one sample in a study of cytomegalovirus exposure and HLA in healthy donors. Here immunoSEQ multiplex PCR was the method, and the copy in TCRdb shows in-frame clones only, minus some. The sample holds 95,000 to 150,000 clones, roughly 80% seen once. Material: PBMCs. Receptors were obtained from a young man in good health and CMV-seronegative. Each CDR3 is given without its conserved first and last residue. The D gene is left open where the match is weak.

j_call v_call d_call cdr3_aa
TRBJ2-5 TRBV7-9 TRBD2 ASSPDPSGRETQY
TRBJ1-1 TRBV2 - ASMRPTGPEAF
TRBJ2-7 TRBV2 TRBD2 ASRLAGEGYEQY
TRBJ2-7 TRBV4-2 TRBD2 ASSHGGAGGEQY
TRBJ1-4 TRBV18 TRBD1 ASSPPQTGWNEKLF
TRBJ1-2 TRBV27 - ASHGGGNEGYT
TRBJ2-3 TRBV4-3 TRBD2 ASARASGALSTDTQY
TRBJ2-7 TRBV15 - ATSRGVRSSYEQY
TRBJ1-5 TRBV9 - ASSPGANQPQH
TRBJ1-2 TRBV9 - ASSGDLRGYT
TRBJ1-1 TRBV6-6 - ASSYLGGAF
TRBJ2-7 TRBV5-1 - ASSSAEGVYDEQY
TRBJ2-2 TRBV7-8 TRBD2 ASSQPRGGADTGELF
TRBJ2-1 TRBV5-1 - ASSLYSGRGNEQF
TRBJ1-5 TRBV6-1 - ASSDYRAINQPQH
TRBJ1-4 TRBV28 - ASSSPSGQDYNEKLF
TRBJ1-2 TRBV7-9 TRBD1 ASSSSTGTENYGYT
TRBJ1-3 TRBV7-2 - ASSYAGTSPGNTIY
TRBJ2-1 TRBV6-1 TRBD2 ASSEGAGAYNEQF
TRBJ1-1 TRBV4-3 - ASSQGREPGVNTEAF
TRBJ2-7 TRBV18 TRBD2 ASSSMGGYEQY
TRBJ1-5 TRBV5-1 - ASSLVGGANQPQH
TRBJ1-1 TRBV7-9 - ASSLSDRRTEAF
TRBJ1-5 TRBV6-1 TRBD1 ASSLGQGNQPQH
TRBJ2-3 TRBV7-3 TRBD1 ASSNRGTGRTDTQY
TRBJ1-3 TRBV6-5 - ASSYSSNAGSTIY
TRBJ1-1 TRBV5-8 TRBD1 ATRRDRGITEAF
TRBJ1-1 TRBV11-2 - ASSGGLYTEAF
TRBJ2-5 TRBV5-1 TRBD1 ASSWGQFQETQY
TRBJ2-7 TRBV11-2 TRBD1 ASTIAGTEPYEQY
TRBJ2-7 TRBV13 - ASSLEGAYEQY
TRBJ2-2 TRBV6-4 - ASSGTDSNTGELF
TRBJ1-5 TRBV15 - ATSPLSRPQH
TRBJ1-1 TRBV30 - AWLWGSMNTEAF
TRBJ2-3 TRBV19 TRBD2 ASARGSGGTDTQY
TRBJ2-7 TRBV4-2 TRBD2 ASSQEAGGASGRHEQY
TRBJ1-1 TRBV7-2 - ASSLGNRREAF
TRBJ1-5 TRBV9 - ASSQLLGQPQH
TRBJ1-5 TRBV5-1 TRBD1 ASSLGGQSYQPQH
TRBJ1-5 TRBV6-6 - ASSYGGEGQPQH
TRBJ1-5 TRBV7-9 TRBD1 ASSSRDSGLGRNQPQH
TRBJ1-2 TRBV2 TRBD1 ASSGGQGANGYT
TRBJ1-1 TRBV6-5 - ASSYSGRGTEAF
TRBJ2-6 TRBV27 TRBD1 ASSFDRGSSGANVLT
TRBJ2-1 TRBV14 - ASSQDNSGYNEQF
TRBJ2-3 TRBV5-4 TRBD1 ASSPGWSRQGTDTQY
TRBJ1-1 TRBV28 TRBD1 ASRNSGGIGTEAF
TRBJ2-7 TRBV6-5 - ASSQSPGSYEQY
TRBJ2-3 TRBV28 - ASRPGGTDTQY
TRBJ1-1 TRBV7-2 - ASSLERNTEAF
TRBJ2-3 TRBV4-2 TRBD2 ASSSQTSGGGTDTQY